Following are 20 T cell receptor beta chains from one sample sequenced in a study of T cell repertoires in cytomegalovirus infection. A single record per CDR3 protein comes from TCRdb applying MiXCR to the reads. Of around 290,000 distinct CDR3 sequences listed, about 26% are singletons. The sequenced sample consisted of PBMCs. The source of these receptors is a human donor in good health (CMV status not recorded). Some clones in this sample may be carry-over from other donors' samples.

This clonotype has only a few counts. V usage is TRBV25-1 and J usage is TRBJ1-1; 7 bases line up with TRBD1. This CDR3 is built from 13 residues. J gave up 4 bases and V 3 bases, and 2 bases lay outside the gene matches. Germline-derived CDR1 and CDR2 are MGHDK and SYGVNS. The CDR3 spells CASSEAGGTEAFF. The CDR3 DNA reads TGTGCCAGCAGTGAGGCAGGGGGCACTGAAGCTTTCTTT.

The V and J genes are TRBV2 and TRBJ1-1; D uncertain. Germline CDR1 reads SNHLY; CDR2 reads FYNNEI. The CDR3 is made up of 13 amino acids. Trimming removed 7 bases at V and 6 bases at J, with 15 bases between. The CDR3 is CASTFGPVAEAFF. The CDR3 DNA is TGTGCCAGCACTTTTGGCCCCGTGGCTGAAGCTTTCTTT.

This clonotype was found many times. V gene TRBV7-2 combines with J gene TRBJ2-1, with 13 bases that match TRBD2. Germline V gene sequence: CDR1 SGHTA, CDR2 FQGNSA. V lost 6 bases, J lost 9 bases, and 8 bases stayed unmatched. This CDR3 is 15 amino acids long. In DNA, the CDR3 is TGTGCCAGCAGAAGAGGACTAGCGGGAGAGGGTGAGCAGTTCTTC. As protein: CASRRGLAGEGEQFF.

The chain uses TRBV5-6 and TRBJ2-5; no definite D call. The CDR3 contains 13 residues. Trimming stripped 0 bases from V and 10 bases from J, with 13 bases between. Germline loops: CDR1 SGHDT, CDR2 YYEEEE. The CDR3 spells CASSLDLPGSQYF. In DNA form, the CDR3 reads TGTGCCAGCAGCTTGGACCTGCCGGGCAGCCAGTACTTC.

This chain uses TRBV24-1 with TRBJ2-5; 7 bases match TRBD1. V lost 5 bases to trimming and J lost 3 bases; unmatched junction nucleotides: 8. The length of the CDR3 is 15 residues. Looked up from germline, CDR1 is KGHDR and CDR2 is SFDVKD. Here the CDR3 DNA reads TGTGCCACCAGTGCCGCGACAGGGCTTGAAGAGACCCAGTACTTC. As protein: CATSAATGLEETQYF.

Ten or more counts support this clonotype. The CDR3 here is CASRTAVNTEAFF. The CDR3 nucleotides read TGTGCCAGCAGAACCGCAGTGAACACTGAAGCTTTCTTT. The J gene is TRBJ1-1, the V gene TRBV12-3 or TRBV12-4; D remains ambiguous. The CDR3 has 13 amino acids. Trimming removed 6 bases at V and 0 bases at J, with 8 bases between.

This clonotype appeared many times. The J gene is TRBJ2-2, the V gene TRBV7-9; D unresolved. Trimming cost V 3 bases and J 3 bases, with 14 bases left between them. From germline, CDR1 is SEHNR and CDR2 FQNEAQ (reference sequence). This CDR3 is built from 16 residues. The CDR3 DNA follows: TGTGCCAGCAGCTTTGGCGCCGACACTCACACCGGGGAGCTGTTTTTT. It encodes CASSFGADTHTGELFF.

This clonotype was seen repeatedly, ten times or more. The chain joins TRBV7-2 to TRBJ2-3; D is unresolved. Trimming left V 7 bases short and J 4 bases short, with 15 bases between. CDR1 and CDR2 (germline): SGHTA, FQGNSA. The CDR3 totals 14 residues. The CDR3 is CASTLTFIADTQYF. CDR3 sequence (DNA): TGTGCCAGCACCCTGACTTTCATTGCAGATACGCAGTATTTT.

This clonotype occurred many times. V usage is TRBV7-2 and J usage is TRBJ1-3; 9 nucleotides line up with TRBD1. CDR3 length: 16 residues. Unmatched junction bases numbered 8, after V lost 4 bases and J lost 4 bases. The germline V gene has CDR1 SGHTA and CDR2 FQGNSA. The CDR3 sequence: CASSSRGTGIGNTIYF. CDR3 nucleotides: TGTGCCAGCAGCTCCCGAGGGACAGGGATCGGAAACACCATATATTTT.

This clonotype was recorded at least ten times. The chain couples TRBV7-2 to TRBJ2-2; a possible D gene is TRBD1 (6 bases). CDR1 is SGHTA, CDR2 FQGNSA, per germline. The V gene lost 8 bases and the J gene lost 1 base, with 14 bases spanning the gap. The CDR3 has 15 amino acids. CDR3 sequence: CASGMGHRNTGELFF. In DNA form, the CDR3 reads TGTGCCAGCGGGATGGGACATAGGAACACCGGGGAGCTGTTTTTT.

The sample holds many counts of this clonotype. In DNA form, the CDR3 reads TGTGCCAGCAGTCTTGTCTCGGATTCACCCCTCCACTTT. Translation: CASSLVSDSPLHF. The gene calls are TRBV7-6 and TRBJ1-6; D remains ambiguous. V was pared by 6 bases and J by 8 bases, with 11 bases between. Per germline, CDR1 SGHVS and CDR2 FNYEAQ. CDR3 length: 13 residues.

The CDR3 bases are TGTGCCAGTAGTAGCGGGGGGGCGGAGACCCAGTACTTC. The encoded protein is CASSSGGAETQYF. This rearrangement joins TRBV19 to TRBJ2-5; 9 bases match TRBD2. Losses at the gene ends were 4 bases for V and 5 bases for J; bases not matched to a gene: 2. The CDR3 consists of 13 residues. CDR1 and CDR2 (germline): LNHDA, SQIVND (reference sequence).

This clonotype was found many times. J is TRBJ2-1 and V is TRBV7-9; 8 bases line up with TRBD1. The V segment lost 4 bases and the J segment 5 bases; nucleotides outside the gene matches: 7. Germline CDR1 SEHNR, CDR2 FQNEAQ (reference sequence). This CDR3 spans 15 amino acids. CDR3 in DNA: TGTGCCAGCAGCTCAGGGGGCGCGGAGAACAATGAGCAGTTCTTC. This sequence encodes CASSSGGAENNEQFF.

This clonotype was observed a handful of times. The chain carries TRBV12-3 or TRBV12-4 and TRBJ2-7; 8 nucleotides agree with TRBD1. The V gene end was trimmed by 5 bases and the J gene end by 2 bases; junction bases not matched to a gene: 5. The CDR3 has 14 residues. This CDR3 is CASSRTGNPYEQYF. In DNA, the CDR3 is TGTGCCAGCAGTCGGACAGGGAACCCCTACGAGCAGTACTTC.

V usage is TRBV7-6 and J usage is TRBJ2-5, with 12 positions matching TRBD2. Germline CDR1 SGHVS, CDR2 FNYEAQ. J was trimmed by 5 bases and V by 2 bases; bases with no gene match: 6. This CDR3 region has 16 residues. CDR3 in amino acids: CASSLSLAGGYETQYF. The CDR3 bases are TGTGCCAGCAGCTTATCCCTAGCGGGAGGGTATGAGACCCAGTACTTC.

Concerning this clonotype: A much larger clone is a single base away; this may be a read error. This sequence joins TRBV28 and TRBJ1-5; 10 nucleotides line up with TRBD1. This CDR3 comprises 16 residues. Germline assignment: CDR1 MDHEN and CDR2 SYDVKM. CDR3 nucleotide sequence: TGTGCCAGCAGTTTGAGGGGACAGGGGACATCTCAGCCCCGGCATTTT. Encoded protein: CASSLRGQGTSQPRHF. The whole variable domain, filled in from reference TRBV28 and TRBJ1-5, reads DVKVTQSSRYLVKRTGEKVFLECVQDMDHENMFWYRQDPGLGLRLIYFSYDVKMKEKGDIPEGYSVSREKKERFSLILESASTNQTSMYLCASSLRGQGTSQPRHFGDGTRLSIL.

This clonotype was seen ten or more times. V is TRBV7-2 and J is TRBJ2-3, with D possibly called TRBD1 or TRBD2 (6 bases each). V was cut by 6 bases and J by 1 base, with 11 bases left in between. This CDR3 comprises 14 residues. Germline CDR1 reads SGHTA; CDR2 reads FQGNSA. The CDR3 region has the DNA TGTGCCAGCAGAGGGGGGTCTGGCACAGATACGCAGTATTTT. Encoded protein: CASRGGSGTDTQYF.

There are a few counts of this clonotype. The rearrangement links TRBV2 to TRBJ2-4; D not certain. The CDR3 is made up of 13 amino acids. V was shortened by 7 bases and J by 1 base, with 8 bases between the two germline ends. The germline gives CDR1 SNHLY, CDR2 FYNNEI. CDR3 in DNA: TGTGCCAGCAAACCACGGGCCAAAAACATTCAGTACTTC. It specifies CASKPRAKNIQYF.

This clonotype came up many times. The V gene is TRBV7-2, the J gene TRBJ2-1; 10 nucleotides align to TRBD2. After removal of 3 bases from V and 7 bases from J, the junction contained 12 bases not matched to a gene. CDR3 length: 17 amino acids. In germline, CDR1 is SGHTA, CDR2 FQGNSA. The CDR3 here is CASSLVAGGLVGNEQFF. CDR3 nucleotide sequence: TGTGCCAGCAGCTTGGTAGCGGGAGGCCTTGTGGGTAATGAGCAGTTCTTC.

The genes are TRBV6-5 and TRBJ2-1, with a weak D call TRBD1 (5 bases). The germline V gene has CDR1 MNHEY and CDR2 SVGAGI. Trimming stripped 0 bases from V and 5 bases from J, with 11 bases between. The CDR3 is 15 residues long. CDR3 nucleotides: TGTGCCAGCAGTTACTCTTCAGGGTCCAACAATGAGCAGTTCTTC. Its protein is CASSYSSGSNNEQFF.